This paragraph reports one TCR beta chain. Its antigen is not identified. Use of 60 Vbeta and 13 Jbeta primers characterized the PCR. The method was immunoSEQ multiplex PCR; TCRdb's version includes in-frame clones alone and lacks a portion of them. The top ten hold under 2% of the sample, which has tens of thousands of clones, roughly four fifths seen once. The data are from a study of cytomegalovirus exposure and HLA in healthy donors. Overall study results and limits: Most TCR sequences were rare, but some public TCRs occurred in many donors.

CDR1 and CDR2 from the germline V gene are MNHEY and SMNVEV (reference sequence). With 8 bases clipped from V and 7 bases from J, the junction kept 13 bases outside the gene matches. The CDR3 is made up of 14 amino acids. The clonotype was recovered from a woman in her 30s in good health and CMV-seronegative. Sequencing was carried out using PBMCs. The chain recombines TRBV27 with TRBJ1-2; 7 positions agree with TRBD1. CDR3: CASRSQGDLGGYTF. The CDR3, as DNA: TGTGCCAGCCGTAGTCAGGGGGACCTCGGTGGCTACACCTTC.